This is a list of T cell receptor beta chains from one sample in a study of identical twins. MiXCR, run by TCRdb on the 5' RACE reads, gives a single entry per CDR3 protein. The data contain more than 400,000 distinct CDR3 sequences, roughly 15% of them singletons. This sample also appeared in a second study, on yellow fever vaccine responses in identical twins.

The material sequenced was CD4+ T cells sorted from blood. These receptors were collected from a young woman in good health. Both conserved end residues are part of each CDR3. The D gene is left open where the match is weak. The size field is filled for only some rows; it gives once, few, many or a size class.

few TRBJ1-1 TRBV12-3/TRBV12-4 TRBD1 CASSLRDRVGPNTEAFF TGTGCCAGCAGTTTAAGGGACAGGGTTGGTCCGAACACTGAAGCTTTCTTT
NA TRBJ2-5 TRBV18 NA CASSKDSFQETQYF TGTGCCAGCTCCAAGGACAGCTTCCAAGAGACCCAGTACTTC
NA TRBJ2-4 TRBV28 NA CASSLNQLGNIQYF TGTGCCAGCAGTTTAAATCAACTCGGTAACATTCAGTACTTC
once TRBJ2-7 TRBV27 NA CASSLGFNHYEQYF TGTGCCAGCAGTCTAGGGTTCAATCACTACGAGCAGTACTTC
NA TRBJ1-2 TRBV5-1 NA CASSLGVGDYGYTF TGCGCCAGCAGCCTGGGAGTCGGGGACTATGGCTACACCTTC
many TRBJ1-5 TRBV12-3/TRBV12-4 NA CASSRTRGQPQHF TGTGCCAGCAGTCGGACCCGTGGGCAGCCCCAGCATTTT
few TRBJ2-3 TRBV24-1 NA CATSDLRGNSDTQYF TGTGCCACCAGTGATTTACGGGGGAATTCGGATACGCAGTATTTT
many TRBJ2-1 TRBV24-1 TRBD2 CATSDYGLAGAGEQFF TGTGCCACCAGTGATTATGGACTAGCGGGAGCCGGTGAGCAGTTCTTC
many TRBJ2-1 TRBV7-9 NA CASSSLVIEQFF TGTGCCAGCAGCTCACTAGTAATTGAGCAGTTCTTC
NA TRBJ2-3 TRBV12-3/TRBV12-4 NA CACRQQGTSTDTQYF TGTGCCTGCAGACAACAGGGAACTAGCACAGATACGCAGTATTTT
many TRBJ1-2 TRBV6-5 TRBD1 CASSFQVAGTAIYGYTF TGTGCCAGCAGTTTTCAGGTAGCCGGGACAGCAATCTATGGCTACACCTTC
NA TRBJ2-1 TRBV7-3 NA CASSLKAGPLSYNEQFF TGTGCCAGCAGCTTAAAAGCAGGGCCCCTCTCCTACAATGAGCAGTTCTTC
NA TRBJ2-2 TRBV25-1 TRBD2 CASSASGRGNTGELFF TGTGCCAGCAGTGCCTCCGGGAGGGGGAACACCGGGGAGCTGTTTTTT
NA TRBJ2-1 TRBV20-1 TRBD1 CSARDWTGVNEQFF TGCAGTGCTAGAGATTGGACAGGGGTCAATGAGCAGTTCTTC
few TRBJ2-1 TRBV5-1 TRBD1 CASSFAGQGANEQFF TGCGCCAGCAGCTTCGCGGGACAGGGGGCAAATGAGCAGTTCTTC